The subject of this entry is one T cell receptor (beta chain). Authors' analysis steps: By means of reference gene primer amplification, nucleated cell counts were estimated. The table came from immunoSEQ multiplex PCR; TCRdb's copy has only in-frame clones and leaves some out. For V, J and clone size, that table is used; D and trimming come from the DNA. In the table there are hundreds of thousands of clones, approximately 80% of which are singletons. Participants came from 24 US areas, aged about 18 to 95 years. The data originate from a study of blood T cell repertoires in COVID-19. The wider study: The United States, Italy and Spain supplied acute and convalescent COVID-19 samples.

The CDR3 is 16 amino acids. V was cut by 4 bases and J by 1 base, with 17 bases left in between. Per germline, CDR1 SGDLS and CDR2 YYNGEE. V gene TRBV9 combines with J gene TRBJ2-5, with TRBD2 as a possible D gene (6 bases). The sequenced material came from PBMCs or T cells enriched from blood (not recorded which). The clonotype originates from a man aged 25-40 years with acute COVID-19. This CDR3 reads CASSPREGRAQETQYF. CDR3 DNA: TGTGCCAGCAGCCCGCGGGAAGGTCGGGCCCAAGAGACCCAGTACTTC.